This T cell receptor (beta chain) was observed in a study of blood T cell repertoires in COVID-19. About the research overall: From the United States, Italy and Spain came samples of acute and convalescent COVID-19. T cells, B-cell-depleted T cells, or PBMCs provided the cDNA or gDNA that served as material.

Germline CDR1 reads SGHDN; CDR2 reads FVKESK. The CDR3 is 13 amino acids. With 7 bases clipped from V and 12 bases from J, the junction kept 12 bases outside the gene matches. Per the original methods: Estimates of nucleated cell counts were drawn from the amplification of reference gene primers. Measured with immunoSEQ multiplex PCR; TCRdb has only the in-frame clones, and not every one. V, J and clone size were drawn from that table, and D and trimming were deduced from the DNA. Of over 200,000 clones listed, approximately 85% were seen once; the top ten hold roughly 0.8%. The sequenced material came from peripheral blood. The chain joins TRBV14 to TRBJ2-1; 7 nucleotides align to TRBD1. The TCR comes from a young woman with acute or convalescent COVID-19. CDR3 in amino acids: CASNAVRGLAQFF. CDR3 nucleotide sequence: TGTGCCAGCAATGCGGTCAGGGGGTTGGCGCAGTTCTTC.